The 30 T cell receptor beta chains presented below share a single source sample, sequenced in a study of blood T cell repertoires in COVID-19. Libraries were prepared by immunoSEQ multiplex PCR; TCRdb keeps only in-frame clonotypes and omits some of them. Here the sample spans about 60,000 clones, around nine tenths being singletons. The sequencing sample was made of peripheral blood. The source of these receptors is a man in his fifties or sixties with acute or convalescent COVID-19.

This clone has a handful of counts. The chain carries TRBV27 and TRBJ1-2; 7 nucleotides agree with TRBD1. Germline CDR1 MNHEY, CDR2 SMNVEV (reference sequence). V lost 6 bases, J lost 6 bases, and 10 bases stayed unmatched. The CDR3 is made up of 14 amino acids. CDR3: CASSELGQLNGYTF. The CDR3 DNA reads TGTGCCAGCAGCGAATTGGGACAGCTTAATGGCTACACCTTC.

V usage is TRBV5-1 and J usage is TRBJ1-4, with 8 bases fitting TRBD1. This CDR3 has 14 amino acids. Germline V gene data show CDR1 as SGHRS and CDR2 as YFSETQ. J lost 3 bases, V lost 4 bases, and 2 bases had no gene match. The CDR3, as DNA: TGCGCCAGCAGCCCACAGGGGGCTAATGAAAAACTGTTTTTT. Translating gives CASSPQGANEKLFF.

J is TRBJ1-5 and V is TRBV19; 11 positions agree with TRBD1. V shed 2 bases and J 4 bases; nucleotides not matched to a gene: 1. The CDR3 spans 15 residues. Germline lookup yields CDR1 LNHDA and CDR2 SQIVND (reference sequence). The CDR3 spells CASSIRDRGNQPQHF. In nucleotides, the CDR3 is TGTGCCAGTAGTATACGGGACAGGGGGAATCAGCCCCAGCATTTT.

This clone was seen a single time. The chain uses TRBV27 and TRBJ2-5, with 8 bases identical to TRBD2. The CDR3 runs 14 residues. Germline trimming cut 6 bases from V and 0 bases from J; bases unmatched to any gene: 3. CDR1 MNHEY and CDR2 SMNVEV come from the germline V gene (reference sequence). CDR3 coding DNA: TGTGCCAGCAGGCCGGGAGGGGACCAAGAGACCCAGTACTTC. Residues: CASRPGGDQETQYF.

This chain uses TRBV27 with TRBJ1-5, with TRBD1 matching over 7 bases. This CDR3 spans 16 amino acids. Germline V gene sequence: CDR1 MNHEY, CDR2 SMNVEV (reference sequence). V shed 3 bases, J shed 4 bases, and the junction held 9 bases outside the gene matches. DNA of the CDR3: TGTGCCAGCAGTTTCAGGGCAACAGGGGATAATCAGCCCCAGCATTTT. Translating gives CASSFRATGDNQPQHF.

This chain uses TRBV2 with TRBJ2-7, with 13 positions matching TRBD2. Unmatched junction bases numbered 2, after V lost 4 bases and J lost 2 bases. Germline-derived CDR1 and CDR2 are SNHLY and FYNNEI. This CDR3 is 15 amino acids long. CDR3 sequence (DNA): TGTGCCAGCAGTGCACTAGCGGGAGGGCCCTACGAGCAGTACTTC. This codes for CASSALAGGPYEQYF.

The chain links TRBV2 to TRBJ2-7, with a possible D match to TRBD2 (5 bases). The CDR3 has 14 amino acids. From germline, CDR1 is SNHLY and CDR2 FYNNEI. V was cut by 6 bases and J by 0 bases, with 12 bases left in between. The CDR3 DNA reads TGTGCCAGCAGACTCGAGGGTAGCTCCTACGAGCAGTACTTC. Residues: CASRLEGSSYEQYF. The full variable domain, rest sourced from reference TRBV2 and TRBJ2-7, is EPEVTQTPSHQVTQMGQEVILRCVPISNHLYFYWYRQILGQKVEFLVSFYNNEISEKSEIFDDQFSVERPDGSNFTLKIRSTKLEDSAMYFCASRLEGSSYEQYFGPGTRLTVT.

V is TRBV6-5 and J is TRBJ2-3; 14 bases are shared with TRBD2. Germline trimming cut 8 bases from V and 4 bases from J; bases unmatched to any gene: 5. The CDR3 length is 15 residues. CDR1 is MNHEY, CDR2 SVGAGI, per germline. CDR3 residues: CASGGLAGGSDTQYF. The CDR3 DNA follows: TGTGCCAGCGGAGGACTAGCGGGAGGATCAGATACGCAGTATTTT.

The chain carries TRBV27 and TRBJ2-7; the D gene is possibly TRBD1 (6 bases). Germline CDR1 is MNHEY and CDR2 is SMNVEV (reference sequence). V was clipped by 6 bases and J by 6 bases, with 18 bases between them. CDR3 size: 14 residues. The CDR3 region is CASSPDTGRSEQYF. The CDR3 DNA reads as TGTGCCAGCAGCCCTGATACAGGGCGTAGCGAGCAGTACTTC.

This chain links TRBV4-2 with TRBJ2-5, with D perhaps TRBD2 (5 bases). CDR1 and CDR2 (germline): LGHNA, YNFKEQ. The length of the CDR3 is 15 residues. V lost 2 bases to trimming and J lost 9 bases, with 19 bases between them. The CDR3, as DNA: TGTGCCAGCAGCCAAACTACGACATGGCCCGGGGCCCAGTACTTC. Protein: CASSQTTTWPGAQYF.

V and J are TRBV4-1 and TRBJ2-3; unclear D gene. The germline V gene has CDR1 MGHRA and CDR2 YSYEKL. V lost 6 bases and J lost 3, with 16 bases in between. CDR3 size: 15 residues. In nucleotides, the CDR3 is TGCGCCAGCAGGAGCCCGGGTACCGGGACAGATACGCAGTATTTT. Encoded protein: CASRSPGTGTDTQYF.

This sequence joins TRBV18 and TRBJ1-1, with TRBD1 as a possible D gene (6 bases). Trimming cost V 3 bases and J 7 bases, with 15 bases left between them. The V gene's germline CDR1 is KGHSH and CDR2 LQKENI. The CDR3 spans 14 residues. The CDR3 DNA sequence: TGTGCCAGCTCACCCCAACAGGGACGGCTTGAAGCTTTCTTT. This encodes CASSPQQGRLEAFF. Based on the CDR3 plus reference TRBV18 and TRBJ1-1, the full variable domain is NAGVMQNPRHLVRRRGQEARLRCSPMKGHSHVYWYRQLPEEGLKFMVYLQKENIIDESGMPKERFSAEFPKEGPSILRIQQVVRGDSAAYFCASSPQQGRLEAFFGQGTRLTVV.

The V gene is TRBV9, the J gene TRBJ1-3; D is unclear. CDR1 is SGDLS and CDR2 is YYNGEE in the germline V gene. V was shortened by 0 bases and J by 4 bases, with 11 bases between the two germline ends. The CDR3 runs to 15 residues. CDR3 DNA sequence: TGTGCCAGCAGCGTAGGTTCGGGTCCCGGAAACACCATATATTTT. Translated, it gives CASSVGSGPGNTIYF.

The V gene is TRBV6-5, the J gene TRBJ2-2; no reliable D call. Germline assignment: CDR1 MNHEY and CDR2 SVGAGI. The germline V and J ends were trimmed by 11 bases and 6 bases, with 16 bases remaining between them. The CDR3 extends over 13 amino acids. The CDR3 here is CAAAFRLAGELFF. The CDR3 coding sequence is TGTGCCGCAGCGTTCCGGTTGGCCGGGGAGCTGTTTTTT.

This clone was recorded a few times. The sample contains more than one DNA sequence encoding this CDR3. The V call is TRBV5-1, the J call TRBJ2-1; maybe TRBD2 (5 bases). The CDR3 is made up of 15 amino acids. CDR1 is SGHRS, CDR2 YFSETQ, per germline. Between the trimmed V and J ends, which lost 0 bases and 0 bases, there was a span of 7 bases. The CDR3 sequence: CASSLGGSSYNEQFF. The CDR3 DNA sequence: TGCGCCAGCAGCTTGGGAGGGAGCTCCTACAATGAGCAGTTCTTC.

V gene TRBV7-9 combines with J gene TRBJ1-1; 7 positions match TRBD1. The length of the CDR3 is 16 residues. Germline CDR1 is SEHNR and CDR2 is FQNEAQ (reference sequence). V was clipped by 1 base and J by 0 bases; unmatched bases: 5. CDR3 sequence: CASSLERDRLNTEAFF. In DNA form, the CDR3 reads TGTGCCAGCAGCTTAGAAAGGGACAGACTGAACACTGAAGCTTTCTTT.

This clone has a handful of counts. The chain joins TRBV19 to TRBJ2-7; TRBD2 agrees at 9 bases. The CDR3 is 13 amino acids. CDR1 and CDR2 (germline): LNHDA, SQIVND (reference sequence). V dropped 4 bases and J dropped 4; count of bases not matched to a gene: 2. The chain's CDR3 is CASSSGRGYEQYF. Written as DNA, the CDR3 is TGTGCCAGTAGTAGCGGGAGGGGATACGAGCAGTACTTC.

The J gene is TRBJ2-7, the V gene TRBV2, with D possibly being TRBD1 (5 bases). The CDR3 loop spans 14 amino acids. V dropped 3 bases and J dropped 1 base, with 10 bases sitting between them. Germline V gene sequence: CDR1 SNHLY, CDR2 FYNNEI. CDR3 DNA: TGTGCCAGCAGTGAGCAGGGTATTTCCTACGAGCAGTACTTC. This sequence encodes CASSEQGISYEQYF. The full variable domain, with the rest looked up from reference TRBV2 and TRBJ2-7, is EPEVTQTPSHQVTQMGQEVILRCVPISNHLYFYWYRQILGQKVEFLVSFYNNEISEKSEIFDDQFSVERPDGSNFTLKIRSTKLEDSAMYFCASSEQGISYEQYFGPGTRLTVT.

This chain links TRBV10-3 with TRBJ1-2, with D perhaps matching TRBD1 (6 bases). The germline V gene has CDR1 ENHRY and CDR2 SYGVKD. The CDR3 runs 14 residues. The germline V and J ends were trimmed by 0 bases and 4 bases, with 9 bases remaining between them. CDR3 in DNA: TGTGCCATCAGTGAGTCGAGCAGGGGCTATGGCTACACCTTC. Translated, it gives CAISESSRGYGYTF.

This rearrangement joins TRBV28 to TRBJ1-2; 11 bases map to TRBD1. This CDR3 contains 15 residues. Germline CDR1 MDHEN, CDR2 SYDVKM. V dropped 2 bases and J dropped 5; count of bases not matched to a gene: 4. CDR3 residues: CASSLIGTGGYGYTF. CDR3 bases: TGTGCCAGCAGTTTAATCGGGACAGGGGGTTATGGCTACACCTTC.

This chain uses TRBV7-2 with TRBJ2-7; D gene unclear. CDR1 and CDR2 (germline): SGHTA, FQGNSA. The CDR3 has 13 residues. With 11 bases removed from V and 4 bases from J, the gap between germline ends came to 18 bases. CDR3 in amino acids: CAAISRLVYEQYF. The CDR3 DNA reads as TGTGCCGCCATCTCGAGACTGGTTTACGAGCAGTACTTC. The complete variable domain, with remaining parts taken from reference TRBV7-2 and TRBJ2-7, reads GAGVSQSPSNKVTEKGKDVELRCDPISGHTALYWYRQSLGQGLEFLIYFQGNSAPDKSGLPSDRFSAERTGGSVSTLTIQRTQQEDSAVYLCAAISRLVYEQYFGPGTRLTVT.

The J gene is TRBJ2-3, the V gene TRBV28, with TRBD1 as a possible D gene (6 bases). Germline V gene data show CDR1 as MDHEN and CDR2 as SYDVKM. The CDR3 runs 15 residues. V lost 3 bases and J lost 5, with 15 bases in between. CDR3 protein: CASSFRAGVKDTQYF. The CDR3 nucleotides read TGTGCCAGCAGTTTTCGGGCAGGGGTTAAAGATACGCAGTATTTT.

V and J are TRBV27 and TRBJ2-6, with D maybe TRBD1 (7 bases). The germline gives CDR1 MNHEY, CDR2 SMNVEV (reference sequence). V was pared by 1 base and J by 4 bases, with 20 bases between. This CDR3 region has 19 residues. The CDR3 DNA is TGTGCCAGCAGTTTATACTACCCAGGGGGGTATCCCGGGGCCAACGTCCTGACTTTC. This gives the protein CASSLYYPGGYPGANVLTF.

The CDR3 DNA reads TGCGCCAGCAGCTTGGACAGGGGGCGCGTATTGAAAGAGACCCAGTACTTC. This translates into CASSLDRGRVLKETQYF. The chain carries TRBV5-1 and TRBJ2-5; TRBD1 matches at 9 bases. The V gene end was trimmed by 0 bases and the J gene end by 3 bases; junction bases not matched to a gene: 9. Looked up from germline, CDR1 is SGHRS and CDR2 is YFSETQ. This CDR3 is 17 amino acids long. Using reference TRBV5-1 and TRBJ2-5 for the parts outside the CDR3, the full variable domain is KAGVTQTPRYLIKTRGQQVTLSCSPISGHRSVSWYQQTPGQGLQFLFEYFSETQRNKGNFPGRFSGRQFSNSRSEMNVSTLELGDSALYLCASSLDRGRVLKETQYFGPGTRLLVL.

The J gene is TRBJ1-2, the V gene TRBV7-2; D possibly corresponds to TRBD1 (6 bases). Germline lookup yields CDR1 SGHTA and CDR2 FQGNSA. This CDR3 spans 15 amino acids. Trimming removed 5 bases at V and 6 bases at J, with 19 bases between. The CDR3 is CASSQRPTGTHGYTF. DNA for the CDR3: TGTGCCAGCAGCCAAAGACCTACAGGGACCCATGGCTACACCTTC.

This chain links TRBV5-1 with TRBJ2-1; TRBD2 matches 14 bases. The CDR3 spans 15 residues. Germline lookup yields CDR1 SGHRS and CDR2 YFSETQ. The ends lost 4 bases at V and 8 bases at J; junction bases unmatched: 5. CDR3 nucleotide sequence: TGCGCCAGCAGCCACGGACTAGCGGGAGGTGATGAGCAGTTCTTC. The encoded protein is CASSHGLAGGDEQFF. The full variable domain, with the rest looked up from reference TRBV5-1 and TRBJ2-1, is KAGVTQTPRYLIKTRGQQVTLSCSPISGHRSVSWYQQTPGQGLQFLFEYFSETQRNKGNFPGRFSGRQFSNSRSEMNVSTLELGDSALYLCASSHGLAGGDEQFFGPGTRLTVL.

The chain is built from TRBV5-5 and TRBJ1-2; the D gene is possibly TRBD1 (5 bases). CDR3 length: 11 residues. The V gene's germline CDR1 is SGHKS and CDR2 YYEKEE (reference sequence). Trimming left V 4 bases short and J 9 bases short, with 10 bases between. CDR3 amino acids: CASSVDSSYTF. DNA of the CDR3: TGTGCCAGCAGCGTCGACAGTAGCTACACCTTC.

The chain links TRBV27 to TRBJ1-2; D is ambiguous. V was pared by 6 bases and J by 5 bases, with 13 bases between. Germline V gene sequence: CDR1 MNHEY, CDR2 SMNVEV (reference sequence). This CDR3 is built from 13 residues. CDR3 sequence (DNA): TGTGCCAGCAGAGAGGGTCTCCCATATGGCTACACCTTC. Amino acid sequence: CASREGLPYGYTF.

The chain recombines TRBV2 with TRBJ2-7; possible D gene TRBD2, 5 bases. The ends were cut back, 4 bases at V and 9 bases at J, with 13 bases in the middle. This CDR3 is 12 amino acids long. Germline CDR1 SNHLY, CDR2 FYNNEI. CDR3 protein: CASSGEGAGQYF. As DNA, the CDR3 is TGTGCCAGCAGTGGGGAAGGCGCGGGGCAGTACTTC.

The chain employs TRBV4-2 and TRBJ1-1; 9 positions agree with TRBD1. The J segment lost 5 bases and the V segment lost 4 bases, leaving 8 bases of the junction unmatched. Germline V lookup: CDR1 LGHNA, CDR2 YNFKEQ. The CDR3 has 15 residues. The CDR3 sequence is CASSPEGQGRTEAFF. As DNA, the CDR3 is TGTGCCAGCAGCCCTGAGGGACAGGGACGGACTGAAGCTTTCTTT.